Only one count was recorded for the clone carrying this TCR beta chain. Extracted from the samples, RNA was reverse transcribed into cDNA to serve as the sequencing template. Only in-frame clones appear in the TCRdb table, and some are missing; sequencing was by immunoSEQ multiplex PCR. The table lists more than 130,000 clones, roughly four fifths of them singletons. The data are from a study of CD8+ T cells in alopecia areata. The ends were cut back, 5 bases at V and 6 bases at J, with 15 bases in the middle. The CDR3 is 14 residues long. Germline V gene data show CDR1 as SGHVS and CDR2 as FNYEAQ. Indicated treatment: oral pan-JAK inhibitor, 5-10 mg twice daily. Separation by sorting yielded CD4+ and CD8+ T cells from PBMCs.

This specimen was CD8+ T cells sorted from blood, taken at week 4, from a patient treated with tofacitinib. This receptor was taken from a human donor with alopecia areata. The V and J genes are TRBV7-6 and TRBJ2-3; D not certain. The CDR3 DNA sequence: TGTGCCAGCAGCCCTACACAGAGCCAGGATACGCAGTATTTT. Translated: CASSPTQSQDTQYF.